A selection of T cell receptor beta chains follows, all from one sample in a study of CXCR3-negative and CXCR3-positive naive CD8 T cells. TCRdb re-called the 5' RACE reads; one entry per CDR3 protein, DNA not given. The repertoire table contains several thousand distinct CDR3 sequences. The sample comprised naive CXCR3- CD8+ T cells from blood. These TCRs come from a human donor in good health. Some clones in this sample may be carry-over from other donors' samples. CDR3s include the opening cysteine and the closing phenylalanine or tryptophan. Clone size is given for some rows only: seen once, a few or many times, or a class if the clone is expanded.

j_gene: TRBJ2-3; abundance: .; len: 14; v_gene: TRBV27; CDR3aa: CASSKNRDSDTQYF
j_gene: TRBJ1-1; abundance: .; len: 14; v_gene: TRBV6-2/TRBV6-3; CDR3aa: CASSHWTGSAEAFF
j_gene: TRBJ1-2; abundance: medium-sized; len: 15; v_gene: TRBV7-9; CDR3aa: CASGRPTGGDYGYTF
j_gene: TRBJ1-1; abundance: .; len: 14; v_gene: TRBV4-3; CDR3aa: CASSRDRLNTEAFF
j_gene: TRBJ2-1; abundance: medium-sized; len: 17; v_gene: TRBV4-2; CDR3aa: CASSQVPTSGSFDEQFF
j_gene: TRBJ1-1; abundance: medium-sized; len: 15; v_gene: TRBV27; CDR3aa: CASSLSNMGGTEAFF
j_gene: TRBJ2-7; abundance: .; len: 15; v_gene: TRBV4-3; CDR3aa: CASSQEAGDSYEQYF
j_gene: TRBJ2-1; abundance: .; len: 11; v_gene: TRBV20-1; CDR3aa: CSARDRGKQFF
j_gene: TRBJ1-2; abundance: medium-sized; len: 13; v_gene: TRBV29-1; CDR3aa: CSVPYLGQGGYTF
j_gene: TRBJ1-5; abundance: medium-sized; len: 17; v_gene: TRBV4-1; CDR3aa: CASSQDLAGQPNQPQHF
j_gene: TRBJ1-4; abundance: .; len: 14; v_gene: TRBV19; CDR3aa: CASSPGQLNEKLFF
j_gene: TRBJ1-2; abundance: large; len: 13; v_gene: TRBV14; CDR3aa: CASSPGTVYGYTF
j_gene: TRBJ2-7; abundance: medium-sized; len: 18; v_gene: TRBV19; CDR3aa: CASSIDLSRMTAPYEQYF
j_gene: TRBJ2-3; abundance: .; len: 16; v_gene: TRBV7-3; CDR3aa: CASSLGSSLYTDTQYF
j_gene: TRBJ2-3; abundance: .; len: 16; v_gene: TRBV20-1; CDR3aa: CSARDRQGESTDTQYF
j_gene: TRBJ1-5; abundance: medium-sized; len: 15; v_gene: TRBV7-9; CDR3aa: CASSLDGHSNQPQHF
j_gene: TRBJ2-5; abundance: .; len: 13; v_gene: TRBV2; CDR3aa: CASSFSGQETQYF
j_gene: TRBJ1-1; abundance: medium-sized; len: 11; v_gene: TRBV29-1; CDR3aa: CSVGTGGEAFF
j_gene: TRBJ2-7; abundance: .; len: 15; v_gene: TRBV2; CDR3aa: CAQRDQQASGYEQYF
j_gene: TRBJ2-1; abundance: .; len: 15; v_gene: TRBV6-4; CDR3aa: CASSSIAGNYNEQFF
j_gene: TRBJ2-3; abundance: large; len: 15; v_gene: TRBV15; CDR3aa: CATSSSRTAADTQYF
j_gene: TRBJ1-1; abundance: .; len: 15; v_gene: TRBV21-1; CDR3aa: CASSAPEVGGNEAFF
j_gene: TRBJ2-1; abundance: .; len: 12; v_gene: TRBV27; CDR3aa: CASMSSYNEQFF
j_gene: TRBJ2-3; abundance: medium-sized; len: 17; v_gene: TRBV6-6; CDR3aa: CACLPTPGTGVSDTQYF
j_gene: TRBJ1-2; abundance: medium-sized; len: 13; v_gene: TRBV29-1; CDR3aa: CSVLRSIGPSYTF
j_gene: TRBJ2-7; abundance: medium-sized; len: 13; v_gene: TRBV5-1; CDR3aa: CASSEDGRDEQYF
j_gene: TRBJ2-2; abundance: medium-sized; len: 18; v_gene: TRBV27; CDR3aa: CASSQQSGLVGNTGELFF
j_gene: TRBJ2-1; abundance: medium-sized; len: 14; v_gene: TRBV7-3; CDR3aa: CASSTGQGFNEQFF
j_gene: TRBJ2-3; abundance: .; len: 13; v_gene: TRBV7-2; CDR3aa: CASSPGVTDTQYF
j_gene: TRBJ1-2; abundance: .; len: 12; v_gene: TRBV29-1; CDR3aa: CSVGSETPGYTF
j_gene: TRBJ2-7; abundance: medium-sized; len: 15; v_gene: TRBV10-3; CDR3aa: CAISEPQDSPYEQYF
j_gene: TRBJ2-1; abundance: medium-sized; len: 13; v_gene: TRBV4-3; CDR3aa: CASSQGDRGEQFF
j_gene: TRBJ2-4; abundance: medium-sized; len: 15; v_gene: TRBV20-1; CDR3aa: CSARDSGTAKNIQYF
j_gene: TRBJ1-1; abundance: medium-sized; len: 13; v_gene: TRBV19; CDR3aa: CASSTGTVTEAFF
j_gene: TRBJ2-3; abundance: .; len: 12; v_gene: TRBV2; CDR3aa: CASVRLADTQYF
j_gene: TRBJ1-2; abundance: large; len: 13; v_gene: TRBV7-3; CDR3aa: CASSFKQTYGYTF
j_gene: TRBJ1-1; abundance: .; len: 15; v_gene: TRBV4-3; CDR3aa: CASSQDLGFGSEAFF
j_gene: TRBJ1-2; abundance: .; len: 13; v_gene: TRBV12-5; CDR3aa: CASGPGGPYGYTF
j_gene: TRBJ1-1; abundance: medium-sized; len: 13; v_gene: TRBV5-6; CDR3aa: CASSLGGGTQAFF
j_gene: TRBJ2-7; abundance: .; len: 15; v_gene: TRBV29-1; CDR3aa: CSVEGGDRDSYDQYF
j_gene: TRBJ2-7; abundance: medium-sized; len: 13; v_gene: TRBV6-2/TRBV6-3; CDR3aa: CASSYAASYEQYF
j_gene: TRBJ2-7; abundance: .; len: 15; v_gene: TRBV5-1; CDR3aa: CASSLAGSGDYEQYF
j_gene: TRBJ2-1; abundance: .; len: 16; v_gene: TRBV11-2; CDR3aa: CASSLDGALSYNEQFF
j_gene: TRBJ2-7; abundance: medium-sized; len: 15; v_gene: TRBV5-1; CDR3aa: CASSLDGQGPYEQYF
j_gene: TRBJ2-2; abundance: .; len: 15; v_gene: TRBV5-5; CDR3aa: CASSLVGKNTGELFF
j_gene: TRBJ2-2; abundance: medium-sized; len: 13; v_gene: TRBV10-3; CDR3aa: CAIGAANTGELFF